This T cell receptor (beta chain) is from a study of siplizumab effects on memory and regulatory T cells (dated by TCRdb to the late 2010s). At the level of the whole study: The effect of the anti-CD2 antibody siplizumab on alloreactive T-cell subsets was examined in allogeneic mixed lymphocyte reactions constructed from human PBMCs. Study-wide conclusions, independent of this receptor: Greater diversity appeared to be present in unstimulated naive T cells than in memory T cells, and a substantial contribution to the alloresponse seemed to be made by naive cells. Among mappable alloreactive CD4+ clones, an average Treg-derived fraction of over 60% was observed with siplizumab, compared with approximately 26% in control reactions. Because sequences below about 10^-5 frequency were poorly captured, only a minor fraction of alloreactive clones could be mapped to unstimulated subsets. Roughly 80-95% of proliferating CD4+ or CD8+ clones could not be assigned a naive or memory phenotype. Whether proliferating Tregs from siplizumab cultures were suppressive was not functionally confirmed. Siplizumab significantly lowered the cumulative frequency of alloreactive sequences that could be traced to unstimulated CD4+ memory T cells.

Libraries came from the immunoSEQ multiplex PCR assay. The deep sequencing platform assayed approximately 10^5 TCR templates per sample. Genomic DNA extracted from sorted T cells was used for TCRbeta CDR3 sequencing. As for how the authors treated the data: The R programming language was used for clonal analysis of TCRbeta CDR3 data. Alloreactive CD4+ and CD8+ clones were defined by comparing unstimulated samples with post-reaction CFSE-low samples. Alloreactive CD4+ clones were assigned to regulatory or non-regulatory origin by matching sequences to sorted unstimulated Treg and non-Treg repertoires. TCRdb carries this immuneACCESS record with in-frame sequences only. Its versions omit some clonotypes, under half of them owing to an unresolved V gene in the studies checked, with the rest unexplained. That table is the source of V, J and clone size, and D and trimming were worked out from the DNA. Present in this sample are some 46,000 clones, over 90% of which were seen just once. Of the sample, 17% falls within the top ten clones.

Sorted unstimulated T cells and proliferating T cells recovered from mixed lymphocyte reactions underwent TCRbeta CDR3 sequencing. Fresh whole blood from approximately 10 HLA-typed healthy donors was used to isolate PBMCs. This clone was seen a handful of times. Its target antigen remains unknown. Per-nucleotide qualities are absent, and no much larger clonotype sits a single base away. For this chain, trimming is 6 bases at the V end and 0 bases at the J end, and the number of junction bases without a gene match is 2. The CDR3 spans 14 residues, from the cysteine through the phenylalanine. Only the CDR3 DNA is retained, 42 bases long and in frame from the first base. The germline V gene sets CDR1 to MGHRA and CDR2 to YSYEKL.

The chain links TRBV4-1 with TRBJ1-5, and 7 junction bases match TRBD1. The clonotype was recovered from a human donor in good health. Specimen: CD8+ T cells sorted from blood. CDR3 protein: CASSGQASNQPQHF. The bases are TGCGCCAGCAGTGGACAGGCTAGCAATCAGCCCCAGCATTTT.